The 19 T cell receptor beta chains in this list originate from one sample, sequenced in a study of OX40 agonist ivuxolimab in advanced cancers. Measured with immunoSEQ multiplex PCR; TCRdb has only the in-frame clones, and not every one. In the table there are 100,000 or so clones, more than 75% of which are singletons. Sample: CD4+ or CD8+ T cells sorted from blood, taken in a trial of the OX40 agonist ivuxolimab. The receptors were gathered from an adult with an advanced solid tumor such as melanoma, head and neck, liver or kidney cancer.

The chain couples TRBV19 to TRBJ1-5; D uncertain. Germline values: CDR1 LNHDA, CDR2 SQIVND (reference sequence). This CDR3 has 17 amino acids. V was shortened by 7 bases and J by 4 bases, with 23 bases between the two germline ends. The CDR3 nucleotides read TGTGCCAGTAATGGCGAATCTGTCCCCTTAAAAAATCAGCCCCAGCATTTT. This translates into CASNGESVPLKNQPQHF.

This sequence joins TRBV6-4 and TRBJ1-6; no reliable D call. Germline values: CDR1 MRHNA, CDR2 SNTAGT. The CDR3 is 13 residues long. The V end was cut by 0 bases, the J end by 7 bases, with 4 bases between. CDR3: CASSDSRNSPLHF. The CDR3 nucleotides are TGTGCCAGCAGTGACTCGAGAAATTCACCCCTCCACTTT.

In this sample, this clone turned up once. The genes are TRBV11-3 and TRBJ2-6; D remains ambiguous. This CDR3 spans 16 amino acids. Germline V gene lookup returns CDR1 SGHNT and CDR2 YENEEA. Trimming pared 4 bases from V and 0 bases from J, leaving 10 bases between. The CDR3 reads CASSSGYPSGANVLTF. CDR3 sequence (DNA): TGTGCCAGCAGCTCGGGCTACCCCTCTGGGGCCAACGTCCTGACTTTC.

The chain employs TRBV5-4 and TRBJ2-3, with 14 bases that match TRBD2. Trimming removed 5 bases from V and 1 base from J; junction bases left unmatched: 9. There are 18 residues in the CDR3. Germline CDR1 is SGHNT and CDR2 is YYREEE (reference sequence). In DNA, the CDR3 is TGTGCCAGCAGATCTAGACTAGCGGGGGGGATACGCACAGATACGCAGTATTTT. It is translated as CASRSRLAGGIRTDTQYF.

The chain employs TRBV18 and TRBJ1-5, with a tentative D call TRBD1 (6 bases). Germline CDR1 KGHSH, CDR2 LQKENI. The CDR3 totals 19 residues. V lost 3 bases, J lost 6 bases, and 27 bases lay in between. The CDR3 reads CASSPLAGLIETGSQPQHF. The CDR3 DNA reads TGTGCCAGCTCACCCCTTGCGGGACTAATCGAAACAGGGTCTCAGCCCCAGCATTTT.

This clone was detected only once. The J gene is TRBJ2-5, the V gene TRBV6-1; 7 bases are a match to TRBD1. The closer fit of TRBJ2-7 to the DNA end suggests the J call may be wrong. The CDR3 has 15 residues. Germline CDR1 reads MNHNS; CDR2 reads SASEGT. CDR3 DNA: TGTGCCAGCAGTGAGTGGGACAGCAGTTCCTACGAGCAGTACTTC. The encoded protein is CASSEWDSSSYEQYF.

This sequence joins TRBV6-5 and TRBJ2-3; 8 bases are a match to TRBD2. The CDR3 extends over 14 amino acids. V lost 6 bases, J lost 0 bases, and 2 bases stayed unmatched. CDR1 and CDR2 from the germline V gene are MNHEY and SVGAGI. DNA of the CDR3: TGTGCCAGCAGGGCGGGGGGCAGCACAGATACGCAGTATTTT. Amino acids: CASRAGGSTDTQYF.

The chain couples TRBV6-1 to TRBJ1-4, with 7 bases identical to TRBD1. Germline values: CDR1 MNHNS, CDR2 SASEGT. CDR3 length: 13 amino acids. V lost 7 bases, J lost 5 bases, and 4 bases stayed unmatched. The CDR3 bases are TGTGCCAGCACGGAGACAGGGAATGAAAAACTGTTTTTT. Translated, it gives CASTETGNEKLFF.

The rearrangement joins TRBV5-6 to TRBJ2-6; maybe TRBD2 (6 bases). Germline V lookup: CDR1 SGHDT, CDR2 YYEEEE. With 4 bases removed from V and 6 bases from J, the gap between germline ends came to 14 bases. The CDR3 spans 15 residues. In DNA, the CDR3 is TGTGCCAGCAGCCCGACCGGGGGTCTGGCCAACGTCCTGACTTTC. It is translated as CASSPTGGLANVLTF.

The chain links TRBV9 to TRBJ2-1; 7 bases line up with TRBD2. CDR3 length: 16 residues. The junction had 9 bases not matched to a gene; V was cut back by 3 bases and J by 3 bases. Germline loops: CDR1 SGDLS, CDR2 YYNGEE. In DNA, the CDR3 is TGTGCCAGCAGCGAGACCGGGACTACGAGCTACAATGAGCAGTTCTTC. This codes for CASSETGTTSYNEQFF.

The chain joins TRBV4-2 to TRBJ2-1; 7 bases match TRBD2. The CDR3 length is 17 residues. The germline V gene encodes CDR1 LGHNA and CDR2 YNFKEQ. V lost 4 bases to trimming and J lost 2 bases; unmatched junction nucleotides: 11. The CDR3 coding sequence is TGTGCCAGCAGCCCGATGGGACTAACAACCACCTACAATGAGCAGTTCTTC. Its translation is CASSPMGLTTTYNEQFF.

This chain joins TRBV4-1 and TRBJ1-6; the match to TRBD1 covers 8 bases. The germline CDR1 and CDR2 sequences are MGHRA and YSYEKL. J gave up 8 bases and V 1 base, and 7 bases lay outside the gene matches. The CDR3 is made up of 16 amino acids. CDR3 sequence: CASSQGIQGGDSPLHF. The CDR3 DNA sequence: TGCGCCAGCAGCCAAGGGATACAGGGGGGGGATTCACCCCTCCACTTT.

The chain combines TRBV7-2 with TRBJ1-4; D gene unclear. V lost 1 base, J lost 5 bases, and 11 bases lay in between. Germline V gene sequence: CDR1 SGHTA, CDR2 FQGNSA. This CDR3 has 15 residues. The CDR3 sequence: CASSLVLGENEKLFF. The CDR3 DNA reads TGTGCCAGCAGCTTAGTGCTGGGTGAAAATGAAAAACTGTTTTTT.

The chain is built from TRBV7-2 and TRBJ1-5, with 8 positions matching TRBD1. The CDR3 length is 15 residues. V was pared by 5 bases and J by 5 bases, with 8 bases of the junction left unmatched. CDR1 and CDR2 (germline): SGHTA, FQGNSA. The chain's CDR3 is CASSVRTGPDQPQHF. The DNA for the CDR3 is TGTGCCAGCAGCGTAAGGACAGGGCCTGATCAGCCCCAGCATTTT.

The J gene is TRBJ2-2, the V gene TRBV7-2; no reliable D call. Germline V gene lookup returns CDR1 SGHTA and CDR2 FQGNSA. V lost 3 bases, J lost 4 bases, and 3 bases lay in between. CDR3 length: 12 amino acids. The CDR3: CASSFFTGELFF. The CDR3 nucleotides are TGTGCCAGCAGCTTTTTCACCGGGGAGCTGTTTTTT.

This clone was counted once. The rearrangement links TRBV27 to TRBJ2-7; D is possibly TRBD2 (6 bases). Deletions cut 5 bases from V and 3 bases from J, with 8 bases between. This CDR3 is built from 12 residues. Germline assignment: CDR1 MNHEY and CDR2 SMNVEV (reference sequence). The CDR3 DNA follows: TGTGCCAGCAGTGGGAGGATCTACGAGCAGTACTTC. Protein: CASSGRIYEQYF.

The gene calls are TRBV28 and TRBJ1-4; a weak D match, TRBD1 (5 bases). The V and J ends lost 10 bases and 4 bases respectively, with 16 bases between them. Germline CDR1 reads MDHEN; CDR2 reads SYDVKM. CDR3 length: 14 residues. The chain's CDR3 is CATFEGRINEKLFF. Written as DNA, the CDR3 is TGTGCCACCTTTGAGGGGCGGATTAATGAAAAACTGTTTTTT.

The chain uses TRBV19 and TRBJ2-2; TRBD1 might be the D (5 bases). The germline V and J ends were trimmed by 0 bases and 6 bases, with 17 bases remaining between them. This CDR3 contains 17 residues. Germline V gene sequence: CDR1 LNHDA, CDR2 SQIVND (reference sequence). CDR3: CASSIDLGAYGPGELFF. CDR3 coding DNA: TGTGCCAGTAGTATAGATCTAGGGGCGTATGGTCCCGGGGAGCTGTTTTTT.

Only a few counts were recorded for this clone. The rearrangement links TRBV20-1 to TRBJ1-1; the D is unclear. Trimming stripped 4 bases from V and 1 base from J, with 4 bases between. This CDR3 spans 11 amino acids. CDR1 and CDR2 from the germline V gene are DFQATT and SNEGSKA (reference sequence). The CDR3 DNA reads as TGCAGTGCTATTTCGAACACTGAAGCTTTCTTT. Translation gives CSAISNTEAFF.